These T cell receptor beta chains were read from a single sample in a study of cytomegalovirus exposure and HLA in healthy donors. Some clones are missing from TCRdb's copy, which holds only in-frame ones; the method was immunoSEQ multiplex PCR. The sample includes approximately 100,000 clones, around 79% of them seen just once. Source material: PBMCs. These receptors were collected from a man in his sixties in good health and CMV-seropositive. CDR3s include the opening cysteine and the closing phenylalanine or tryptophan. The order of the fields is J gene, V gene, CDR3 protein.

>TRBJ1-2|TRBV6-1
CASQSPYPYGYTF
>TRBJ2-3|TRBV9
CASSLPGTDTQYF
>TRBJ1-3|TRBV29-1
CSVEWELGNTIYF
>TRBJ1-1|TRBV7-6
CASSWTGGETEAFF
>TRBJ2-3|TRBV28
CASSTWGGASADTQYF
>TRBJ1-3|TRBV29-1
CSFTVSGNTIYF
>TRBJ2-6|TRBV2
CASSARTGGLSGANVLTF
>TRBJ1-2|TRBV28
CASSLPLSIVYGYTF
>TRBJ2-3|TRBV4-2
CASSQVGSGGLSTDTQYF
>TRBJ2-7|TRBV7-6
CASSEAGQGAGEQYF
>TRBJ1-4|TRBV6-5
CASTKLGPTEKLFF
>TRBJ2-7|TRBV2
CASSEGGGALGEQYF
>TRBJ2-3|TRBV11-2
CASSLSSQGSTDTQYF
>TRBJ1-1|TRBV19
CASSIKTALNTEAFF
>TRBJ1-2|TRBV4-2
CASSQDLTGSLVGYTF